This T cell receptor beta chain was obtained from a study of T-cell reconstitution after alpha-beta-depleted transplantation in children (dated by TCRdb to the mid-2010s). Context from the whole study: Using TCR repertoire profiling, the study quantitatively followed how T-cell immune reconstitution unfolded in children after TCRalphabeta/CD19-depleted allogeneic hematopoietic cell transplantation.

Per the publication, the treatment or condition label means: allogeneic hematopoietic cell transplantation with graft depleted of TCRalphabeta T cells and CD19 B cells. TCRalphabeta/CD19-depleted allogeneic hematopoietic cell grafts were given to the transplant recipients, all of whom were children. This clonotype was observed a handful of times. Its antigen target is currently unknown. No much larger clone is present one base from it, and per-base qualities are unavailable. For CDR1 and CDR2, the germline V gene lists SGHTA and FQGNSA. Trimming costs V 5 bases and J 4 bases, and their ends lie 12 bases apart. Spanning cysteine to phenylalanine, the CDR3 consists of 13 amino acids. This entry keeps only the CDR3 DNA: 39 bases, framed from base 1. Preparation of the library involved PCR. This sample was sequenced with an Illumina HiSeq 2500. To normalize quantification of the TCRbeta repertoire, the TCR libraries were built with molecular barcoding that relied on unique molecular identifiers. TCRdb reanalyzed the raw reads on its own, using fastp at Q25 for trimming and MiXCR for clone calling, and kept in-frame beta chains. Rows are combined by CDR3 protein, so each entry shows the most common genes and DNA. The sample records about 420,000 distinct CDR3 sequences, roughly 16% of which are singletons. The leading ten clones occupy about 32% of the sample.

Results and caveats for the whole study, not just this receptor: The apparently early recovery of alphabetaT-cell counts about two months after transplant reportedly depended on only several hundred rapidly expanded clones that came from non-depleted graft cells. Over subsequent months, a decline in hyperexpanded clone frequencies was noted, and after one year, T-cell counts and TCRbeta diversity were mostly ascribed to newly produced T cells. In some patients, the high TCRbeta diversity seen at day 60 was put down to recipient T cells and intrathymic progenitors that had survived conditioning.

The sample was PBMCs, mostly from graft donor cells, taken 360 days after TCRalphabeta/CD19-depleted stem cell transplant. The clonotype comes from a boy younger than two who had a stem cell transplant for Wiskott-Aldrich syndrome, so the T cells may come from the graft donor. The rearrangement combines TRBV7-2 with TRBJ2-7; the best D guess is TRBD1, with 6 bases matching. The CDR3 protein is CASSPQGRYEQYF. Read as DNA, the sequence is TGTGCCAGCAGCCCCCAGGGGAGATACGAGCAGTACTTC.